A single sample is the source of the 32 T cell receptor beta chains below, sequenced in a study of T cell repertoires in cytomegalovirus infection (dated 2019 in TCRdb). Their target antigens are unknown. The treatment or condition label, as the study defines it: in vitro stimulation with specific CMV peptide epitopes to enrich CMV-specific T cells. Sequencing used an Illumina HiSeq 1500. TCRdb redid the processing of the public reads, applying fastp at Q25 and MiXCR, and retained in-frame beta chains. CDR3 protein sequences are deduplicated, and each keeps its most common genes and DNA. This sample comprises hundreds of thousands of distinct CDR3 sequences, 33% of them detected only once. Over 15% of the sample is in the top ten clones. Sequenced material: cultured PBMCs, taken from culture after CMV antigen stimulation. These receptors came from a human donor in good health (CMV status not recorded). Some clones in this sample may be carry-over from other donors' samples.

The chain links TRBV20-1 to TRBJ2-7; maybe TRBD1 (5 bases). The CDR3 is 14 amino acids. Per germline, CDR1 DFQATT and CDR2 SNEGSKA (reference sequence). V lost 3 bases to trimming and J lost 1 base, with 13 bases between them. For the CDR3, the DNA is TGCAGTGCTAGCAGGGCCCCCTTGTCCTACGAGCAGTACTTC. Translated: CSASRAPLSYEQYF.

The CDR3 spells CASSQKTQRDSLNNEKLFF. In DNA, the CDR3 is TGTGCCAGCAGCCAAAAAACCCAACGAGACAGTTTGAATAATGAAAAACTGTTTTTT. The J gene is TRBJ1-4, the V gene TRBV4-2; D is possibly TRBD1 (5 bases). The CDR3 is 19 residues long. V was shortened by 2 bases and J by 4 bases, with 23 bases between the two germline ends. Germline CDR1 reads LGHNA; CDR2 reads YNFKEQ.

This clonotype was observed a handful of times. The rearrangement uses TRBV2 and TRBJ1-3; D ambiguous. This CDR3 spans 12 amino acids. Germline lookup yields CDR1 SNHLY and CDR2 FYNNEI. Between the trimmed V and J ends, which lost 8 bases and 1 base, there was a span of 6 bases. CDR3 DNA: TGTGCCAGCCTATTATCTGGAAACACCATATATTTT. It encodes CASLLSGNTIYF.

This clonotype was found many times. J is TRBJ1-2 and V is TRBV7-8; D not resolved. V dropped 3 bases and J dropped 2 bases, with 10 bases sitting between them. CDR3 length: 14 amino acids. Germline CDR1 SGHVS, CDR2 FQNEAQ. CDR3 DNA sequence: TGTGCCAGCAGCTTGGTCGTCCAAAACTATGGCTACACCTTC. Residues: CASSLVVQNYGYTF.

A few counts support this clonotype. This chain links TRBV7-6 with TRBJ2-2; D perhaps matches TRBD2 (6 bases). The germline V gene encodes CDR1 SGHVS and CDR2 FNYEAQ. Trimming shortened V by 5 bases and J by 1 base, and 11 bases separated the two germline ends. The CDR3 loop spans 15 amino acids. The CDR3 region is CASSRFSGNTGELFF. DNA of the CDR3: TGTGCCAGCAGCCGATTTAGCGGGAACACCGGGGAGCTGTTTTTT.

The table lists this clonotype with a few counts. The gene calls are TRBV11-3 and TRBJ2-1; 9 nucleotides agree with TRBD2. The CDR3 is 17 residues long. Germline CDR1 is SGHNT and CDR2 is YENEEA. V was clipped by 0 bases and J by 4 bases; unmatched bases: 7. CDR3 nucleotide sequence: TGTGCCAGCAGCTTAGATATGACTAGCGGAACATACAATGAGCAGTTCTTC. It codes for CASSLDMTSGTYNEQFF.

V usage is TRBV7-9 and J usage is TRBJ1-6, with D hard to call. V was clipped by 4 bases and J by 0 bases, with 10 bases between them. The CDR3 spans 16 residues. Germline values: CDR1 SEHNR, CDR2 FQNEAQ (reference sequence). The CDR3 spells CASSSYGDSYNSPLHF. In DNA form, the CDR3 reads TGTGCCAGCAGCTCCTACGGGGACTCCTATAATTCACCCCTCCACTTT.

The V and J genes are TRBV28 and TRBJ1-1, with unresolved D. Germline V lookup: CDR1 MDHEN, CDR2 SYDVKM. This CDR3 comprises 14 residues. Trimming left V 7 bases short and J 4 bases short, with 16 bases between. CDR3 sequence (DNA): TGTGCCAGCACTCCACTAAAATGGGGCACTGAAGCTTTCTTT. Protein product: CASTPLKWGTEAFF.

This clonotype was seen a few times. This chain joins TRBV7-6 and TRBJ1-1, with no clear D. V lost 4 bases and J lost 1, with 10 bases in between. The CDR3 is 14 amino acids. Germline CDR1 and CDR2: SGHVS and FNYEAQ. The CDR3 nucleotides are TGTGCCAGCAGCTCGACACCGGGGAACACTGAAGCTTTCTTT. Its protein is CASSSTPGNTEAFF.

The gene calls are TRBV7-9 and TRBJ2-3; D may be TRBD1 or TRBD2 (5 bases each). V was cut by 1 base and J by 5 bases, with 7 bases left in between. The CDR3 spans 13 residues. Germline V CDR1 and CDR2: SEHNR, FQNEAQ (reference sequence). This CDR3 reads CASSLGDQDTQYF. In nucleotides, the CDR3 is TGTGCCAGCAGCTTAGGGGACCAAGATACGCAGTATTTT.

This clonotype was detected only a few times. The rearrangement links TRBV7-6 to TRBJ2-3; 9 nucleotides line up with TRBD2. Unmatched junction bases numbered 11, after V lost 1 base and J lost 0 bases. The CDR3 runs 19 residues. Germline assignment: CDR1 SGHVS and CDR2 FNYEAQ. The CDR3 DNA reads as TGTGCCAGCAGCTTAGTCAGCCACGATAGCGGGAGAAGCACAGATACGCAGTATTTT. It translates to CASSLVSHDSGRSTDTQYF.

This clonotype has only a few counts. The chain is built from TRBV4-1 and TRBJ1-6; no firm D call. The CDR3 extends over 16 amino acids. V was pared by 5 bases and J by 0 bases, with 11 bases between. Germline CDR1 and CDR2: MGHRA and YSYEKL. The CDR3 DNA follows: TGCGCCAGCAGCAAGGTTGGGAGCTCCTATAATTCACCCCTCCACTTT. This codes for CASSKVGSSYNSPLHF.

This clonotype was counted at least ten times. J is TRBJ2-5 and V is TRBV5-6, with unresolved D. V lost 3 bases and J lost 4, with 10 bases in between. The CDR3 consists of 13 residues. CDR1 SGHDT and CDR2 YYEEEE come from the germline V gene. The CDR3 DNA reads as TGTGCCAGCAGCTACTCATTTGGAGAGACCCAGTACTTC. Translation: CASSYSFGETQYF.

This clonotype was seen only a few times. The V call is TRBV6-1, the J call TRBJ1-1; 7 bases map to TRBD1. CDR3 length equals 17 residues. V lost 8 bases, J lost 1 base, and 16 bases stayed unmatched. Germline CDR1 and CDR2: MNHNS and SASEGT. The CDR3 region has the DNA TGTGCCAGCCAACGCCGGACCACAGGGGCCAAGAACACTGAAGCTTTCTTT. Encoded protein: CASQRRTTGAKNTEAFF.

CDR3 protein: CASSGGQGAEETQYF. CDR3 nucleotide sequence: TGTGCCAGCAGCGGTGGACAGGGGGCAGAGGAGACCCAGTACTTC. The genes are TRBV11-1 and TRBJ2-5, with TRBD1 identical over 11 bases. With 5 bases clipped from V and 5 bases from J, the junction kept 7 bases outside the gene matches. This CDR3 is built from 15 residues. Per germline, CDR1 SGHAT and CDR2 FQDESV (reference sequence).

V is TRBV15 and J is TRBJ1-2; 7 nucleotides match TRBD1. This CDR3 has 15 residues. Germline CDR1 reads LNHNV; CDR2 reads YYDKDF (reference sequence). V shed 2 bases, J shed 2 bases, and the junction held 5 bases outside the gene matches. CDR3 amino acids: CATSRPGGGNYGYTF. The CDR3 DNA is TGTGCCACCAGCAGACCCGGAGGGGGCAACTATGGCTACACCTTC.

This clonotype was detected many times. The CDR3 nucleotides are TGTGCCAGCAGCCTATACAGGGGCCCCAATCAGCCCCAGCATTTT. Translation gives CASSLYRGPNQPQHF. The rearrangement uses TRBV7-2 and TRBJ1-5; TRBD1 matches 7 bases. V lost 5 bases, J lost 3 bases, and 7 bases stayed unmatched. The CDR3 sequence is 15 residues long. CDR1 and CDR2 (germline): SGHTA, FQGNSA.

This clonotype was seen a few times. The V gene is TRBV7-2, the J gene TRBJ2-5; 7 positions match TRBD2. The V segment lost 1 base and the J segment 5 bases; nucleotides outside the gene matches: 10. Germline assignment: CDR1 SGHTA and CDR2 FQGNSA. The CDR3 totals 16 residues. CDR3 in amino acids: CASSLGILGGGETQYF. DNA for the CDR3: TGTGCCAGCAGCTTAGGAATTTTGGGGGGGGGGGAGACCCAGTACTTC.

V and J are TRBV11-2 and TRBJ2-7; D is ambiguous. This CDR3 region has 14 residues. The ends were cut back, 3 bases at V and 1 base at J, with 10 bases in the middle. Germline CDR1 reads SGHAT; CDR2 reads FQNNGV. CDR3 amino acids: CASSLKGTSYEQYF. CDR3 sequence (DNA): TGTGCCAGCAGCTTGAAGGGAACTTCCTACGAGCAGTACTTC.

The table lists this clonotype with many counts. The J gene is TRBJ1-2, the V gene TRBV7-2, with D perhaps TRBD1 (5 bases). CDR1 SGHTA and CDR2 FQGNSA come from the germline V gene. The CDR3 has 13 residues. V was cut by 5 bases and J by 8 bases, with 15 bases left in between. The CDR3 nucleotides are TGTGCCAGCAGCCCGTACAGGCTGGAGGGCTACACCTTC. Protein sequence: CASSPYRLEGYTF. Based on the CDR3 plus reference TRBV7-2 and TRBJ1-2, the full variable domain is GAGVSQSPSNKVTEKGKDVELRCDPISGHTALYWYRQSLGQGLEFLIYFQGNSAPDKSGLPSDRFSAERTGGSVSTLTIQRTQQEDSAVYLCASSPYRLEGYTFGSGTRLTVV.

The chain recombines TRBV6-6 with TRBJ2-1; either TRBD1 or TRBD2 may supply D (5 bases each). Trimming left V 8 bases short and J 3 bases short, with 17 bases between. Germline assignment: CDR1 MNHNY and CDR2 SVGAGI (reference sequence). CDR3 length: 15 amino acids. CDR3 coding DNA: TGTGCCAGCCGCAAGGGGATACGGGACTACAATGAGCAGTTCTTC. Protein sequence: CASRKGIRDYNEQFF.

The chain couples TRBV5-6 to TRBJ1-5, with D unresolved. Between the trimmed V and J ends, which lost 2 bases and 2 bases, there was a span of 11 bases. This CDR3 spans 15 amino acids. The germline gives CDR1 SGHDT, CDR2 YYEEEE. CDR3 DNA sequence: TGTGCCAGCAGCTTATGGGAAGTGGGCAATCAGCCCCAGCATTTT. This sequence encodes CASSLWEVGNQPQHF.

This clonotype appeared a few times. This chain uses TRBV5-4 with TRBJ2-3, with D maybe TRBD2 (6 bases). Trimming took 3 bases from V and 0 from J, leaving 14 bases between them. The CDR3 is made up of 16 amino acids. Germline V gene sequence: CDR1 SGHNT, CDR2 YYREEE (reference sequence). The CDR3 region has the DNA TGTGCCAGCAGCTCCCCGGGGGAAACTAGCACAGATACGCAGTATTTT. Its protein product is CASSSPGETSTDTQYF.

This rearrangement joins TRBV11-2 to TRBJ2-4; no definite D call. Germline CDR1 reads SGHAT; CDR2 reads FQNNGV. Trimming stripped 1 base from V and 8 bases from J, with 18 bases between. This CDR3 region has 16 residues. The CDR3 protein is CASSLGALGVGDIQYF. CDR3 DNA sequence: TGTGCCAGCAGCTTAGGGGCCCTTGGGGTTGGCGACATTCAGTACTTC.

This clonotype was observed a handful of times. The chain employs TRBV7-8 and TRBJ1-6; D remains ambiguous. The germline V and J ends were trimmed by 5 bases and 0 bases, with 5 bases remaining between them. This CDR3 has 14 amino acids. CDR1 is SGHVS and CDR2 is FQNEAQ in the germline V gene. This chain's CDR3 is CASSESSYNSPLHF. The CDR3 region has the DNA TGTGCCAGCAGCGAGAGCTCCTATAATTCACCCCTCCACTTT.

In this sample, this clonotype turned up a few times. J is TRBJ1-4 and V is TRBV18; D gene uncertain. The germline V and J ends were trimmed by 3 bases and 11 bases, with 16 bases remaining between them. Germline V gene lookup returns CDR1 KGHSH and CDR2 LQKENI. The CDR3 contains 14 residues. Here the CDR3 reads CASSPDVLMSKLFF. CDR3 in DNA: TGTGCCAGCTCACCGGACGTCTTAATGAGTAAACTGTTTTTT. The full variable domain, rest sourced from reference TRBV18 and TRBJ1-4, is NAGVMQNPRHLVRRRGQEARLRCSPMKGHSHVYWYRQLPEEGLKFMVYLQKENIIDESGMPKERFSAEFPKEGPSILRIQQVVRGDSAAYFCASSPDVLMSKLFFGSGTQLSVL.

The chain recombines TRBV27 with TRBJ1-6; 9 bases match TRBD1. Trimming took 7 bases from V and 11 from J; bases not matched to a gene: 12. The CDR3 has 15 residues. CDR1 and CDR2 from the germline V gene are MNHEY and SMNVEV (reference sequence). CDR3 sequence reads: CASTSRGQGVTPLHF. The CDR3 DNA is TGTGCCAGCACCTCCAGGGGACAGGGAGTAACACCCCTCCACTTT.

The chain uses TRBV7-9 and TRBJ1-2, with D unresolved. This CDR3 has 14 amino acids. Germline V gene data show CDR1 as SEHNR and CDR2 as FQNEAQ (reference sequence). Between the trimmed V and J ends, which lost 5 bases and 6 bases, there was a span of 16 bases. CDR3: CASSVRGPWDGYTF. The CDR3 nucleotides read TGTGCCAGCAGCGTCCGGGGTCCCTGGGATGGCTACACCTTC. Full variable domain (rest looked up from reference TRBV7-9 and TRBJ1-2): DTGVSQNPRHKITKRGQNVTFRCDPISEHNRLYWYRQTLGQGPEFLTYFQNEAQLEKSRLLSDRFSAERPKGSFSTLEIQRTEQGDSAMYLCASSVRGPWDGYTFGSGTRLTVV.

This clonotype was observed many times. V usage is TRBV12-5 and J usage is TRBJ1-5; D remains ambiguous. Germline CDR1 LGHNT, CDR2 FRNRAP. CDR3 length: 13 amino acids. The CDR3 nucleotides read TGTGCCAGCGGGTTGGGGAGCAATCAGCCCCAGCATTTT. This codes for CASGLGSNQPQHF.

In DNA, the CDR3 is TGCAGTGCCCGGGGGGGCGGGGAGGTTGGTGAGACCCAGTACTTC. It translates to CSARGGGEVGETQYF. V and J are TRBV20-1 and TRBJ2-5, with 8 bases identical to TRBD2. CDR1 is DFQATT and CDR2 is SNEGSKA in the germline V gene (reference sequence). The CDR3 is 15 residues long. Trimming took 6 bases from V and 5 from J; bases not matched to a gene: 14.

This clonotype was counted only a few times. The rearrangement joins TRBV7-2 to TRBJ1-3; D call uncertain. V was cut by 3 bases and J by 11 bases, with 23 bases left in between. This CDR3 region has 16 residues. The germline V gene has CDR1 SGHTA and CDR2 FQGNSA. DNA for the CDR3: TGTGCCAGCAGCTTCCGCCGACCGACGGGCCAGGTTTCCATATATTTT. As protein: CASSFRRPTGQVSIYF.

This clonotype occurred a few times. The chain combines TRBV4-3 with TRBJ2-7, with D hard to call. Germline loops: CDR1 LGHNA, CDR2 YSLEER. The CDR3 sequence is 14 residues long. Trimming removed 0 bases from V and 2 bases from J, with 8 bases in between. The CDR3 DNA sequence: TGCGCCAGCAGCCAAGATCAGAAGACCTACGAGCAGTACTTC. Residues: CASSQDQKTYEQYF.